The 19 T cell receptor beta chains presented below share a single source sample, sequenced in a study of T cell responses to AZD1222 COVID-19 vaccine. Method: immunoSEQ multiplex PCR; TCRdb's copy keeps in-frame clones and lacks some. The data show some 69,000 clones, about four fifths seen once. The specimen was peripheral blood, collected 28 days after the second AZD1222 dose. The source is an adult who received the AZD1222 COVID-19 vaccine.

The chain has TRBV4-3 and TRBJ2-7; a weak D match, TRBD1 (6 bases). This CDR3 region has 13 residues. Deletions cut 2 bases from V and 4 bases from J, with 9 bases between. Germline V gene data show CDR1 as LGHNA and CDR2 as YSLEER. CDR3 nucleotides: TGCGCCAGCAGCCAAACGACAGGATACGAGCAGTACTTC. This translates into CASSQTTGYEQYF.

V gene TRBV30 combines with J gene TRBJ1-1; D is undetermined. Per germline, CDR1 GTSNPN and CDR2 SVGIG (reference sequence). This CDR3 region has 13 residues. V gave up 0 bases and J gave up 5 bases, with 10 bases separating them. DNA of the CDR3: TGTGCCTGGAGTGTAGTGGACGGGACTGAAGCTTTCTTT. Amino acids: CAWSVVDGTEAFF.

The V and J genes are TRBV24-1 and TRBJ1-2, with unresolved D. Per germline, CDR1 KGHDR and CDR2 SFDVKD. Trimming removed 5 bases at V and 4 bases at J, with 13 bases between. The length of the CDR3 is 14 residues. The CDR3 bases are TGTGCCACCAGTGCCGGGGTCCTTACCTATGGCTACACCTTC. The encoded protein is CATSAGVLTYGYTF.

The chain employs TRBV7-9 and TRBJ1-1; TRBD1 is a possible D gene (5 bases). The CDR3 has 17 residues. V was cut by 4 bases and J by 1 base, with 19 bases left in between. The germline gives CDR1 SEHNR, CDR2 FQNEAQ (reference sequence). CDR3 sequence (DNA): TGTGCCAGCAGCTCAGGACCCGGGACTTACTCGAACACTGAAGCTTTCTTT. Protein product: CASSSGPGTYSNTEAFF.

The gene calls are TRBV5-5 and TRBJ2-7; no clear D. CDR1 and CDR2 (germline): SGHKS, YYEKEE (reference sequence). The CDR3 is made up of 10 amino acids. V was shortened by 7 bases and J by 10 bases, with 12 bases between the two germline ends. CDR3 sequence reads: CASYGRIQYF. The CDR3 region has the DNA TGTGCCAGCTATGGCAGGATCCAGTACTTC. The full variable domain, with the rest looked up from reference TRBV5-5 and TRBJ2-7, is DAGVTQSPTHLIKTRGQQVTLRCSPISGHKSVSWYQQVLGQGPQFIFQYYEKEERGRGNFPDRFSARQFPNYSSELNVNALLLGDSALYLCASYGRIQYFGPGTRLTVT.

The J gene is TRBJ1-4, the V gene TRBV12-3 or TRBV12-4; no clear D. V was shortened by 4 bases and J by 7 bases, with 4 bases between the two germline ends. This CDR3 has 11 residues. The CDR3 reads CASSYSEKLFF. DNA of the CDR3: TGTGCCAGCAGTTACTCTGAAAAACTGTTTTTT.

The CDR3: CASFGTGYNSPLHF. The CDR3 DNA is TGTGCCAGCTTTGGGACAGGGTATAATTCACCCCTCCACTTT. This chain joins TRBV6-5 and TRBJ1-6; TRBD1 agrees at 9 bases. The germline V gene has CDR1 MNHEY and CDR2 SVGAGI. The J segment lost 4 bases and the V segment lost 8 bases, leaving 3 bases of the junction unmatched. CDR3 length equals 14 residues.

J is TRBJ1-1 and V is TRBV4-1; 8 nucleotides agree with TRBD1. The J segment lost 1 base and the V segment lost 4 bases, leaving 11 bases of the junction unmatched. The CDR3 has 17 amino acids. Germline V CDR1 and CDR2: MGHRA, YSYEKL. The CDR3 DNA follows: TGCGCCAGCAGCCTAGGATTTGGTGACAGGGGGAACACTGAAGCTTTCTTT. Protein product: CASSLGFGDRGNTEAFF.

This rearrangement joins TRBV6-4 to TRBJ1-6; D is unresolved. CDR3 size: 13 residues. Germline loops: CDR1 MRHNA, CDR2 SNTAGT. V shed 2 bases and J shed 7 bases, with 6 bases lying between them. CDR3 region: CASSDRENSPLHF. Here the CDR3 DNA reads TGTGCCAGCAGTGACAGGGAAAATTCACCCCTCCACTTT.

The table lists this clone with a count of one. V gene TRBV30 combines with J gene TRBJ2-2, with D perhaps given as TRBD1 or TRBD2 (5 bases each). Trimming stripped 4 bases from V and 8 bases from J, with 8 bases between. The CDR3 sequence is 11 residues long. Germline CDR1 is GTSNPN and CDR2 is SVGIG (reference sequence). CDR3 loop: CAWMGRGELFF. CDR3 in DNA: TGTGCCTGGATGGGACGGGGGGAGCTGTTTTTT.

The V call is TRBV6-2 or TRBV6-3, the J call TRBJ1-2; D perhaps matches TRBD1 (5 bases). The CDR3 sequence is 19 residues long. The V gene's germline CDR1 is MNHEY and CDR2 SVGEGT. V was cut by 4 bases and J by 1 base, with 25 bases left in between. The CDR3 region is CASSSTPWATGGVNYGYTF. The DNA for the CDR3 is TGTGCCAGCAGTTCCACACCGTGGGCTACAGGTGGGGTTAACTATGGCTACACCTTC.

The J gene is TRBJ2-1, the V gene TRBV6-2 or TRBV6-3; no clear D gene. The V end lost 1 base, the J end lost 6 bases, and 10 bases lay between the germline ends. The V gene's germline CDR1 is MNHEY and CDR2 SVGEGT. The CDR3 is 14 residues long. This chain's CDR3 is CASSYLGRANEQFF. CDR3 DNA: TGTGCCAGCAGTTACTTGGGAAGGGCCAATGAGCAGTTCTTC.

This chain connects TRBV27 to TRBJ2-1, with D perhaps matching TRBD1 (5 bases). The CDR3 sequence is 13 residues long. The V gene's germline CDR1 is MNHEY and CDR2 SMNVEV (reference sequence). V dropped 3 bases and J dropped 5 bases, with 8 bases sitting between them. CDR3 in DNA: TGTGCCAGCAGTTTTTGGACAAACAATGAGCAGTTCTTC. Its protein product is CASSFWTNNEQFF.

The V and J genes are TRBV5-1 and TRBJ1-1; 7 bases match TRBD1. The V segment lost 7 bases and the J segment 1 base; nucleotides outside the gene matches: 1. CDR3 length: 12 amino acids. Germline-derived CDR1 and CDR2 are SGHRS and YFSETQ. CDR3 loop: CASRQGNTEAFF. The CDR3 coding sequence is TGCGCCAGCCGACAGGGGAACACTGAAGCTTTCTTT.

The rearrangement joins TRBV5-1 to TRBJ2-3; 10 nucleotides line up with TRBD1. V shed 0 bases and J 6 bases; nucleotides not matched to a gene: 1. The germline V gene encodes CDR1 SGHRS and CDR2 YFSETQ. This CDR3 region has 14 residues. This CDR3 reads CASSLGDRGDTQYF. In DNA, the CDR3 is TGCGCCAGCAGCTTGGGGGACAGGGGTGATACGCAGTATTTT.

The chain joins TRBV11-2 to TRBJ2-1; perhaps TRBD1 as D (6 bases). This CDR3 region has 17 residues. Trimming pared 2 bases from V and 0 bases from J, leaving 14 bases between. Germline CDR1 SGHAT, CDR2 FQNNGV. CDR3 in amino acids: CASSLFLGHSSYNEQFF. The CDR3 DNA sequence: TGTGCCAGCAGCTTATTCTTGGGACATAGCTCCTACAATGAGCAGTTCTTC.

There are a few counts of this clone. This sequence joins TRBV5-1 and TRBJ2-1; 13 bases agree with TRBD2. The length of the CDR3 is 17 residues. From germline, CDR1 is SGHRS and CDR2 YFSETQ. J was trimmed by 3 bases and V by 4 bases; bases with no gene match: 7. CDR3 DNA: TGCGCCAGCAGCGTCGGACTAGCGGGGGATCTCTACAATGAGCAGTTCTTC. Translation: CASSVGLAGDLYNEQFF.

J is TRBJ1-3 and V is TRBV5-1; D remains ambiguous. This CDR3 is 13 amino acids long. Trimming took off 2 bases at V and 2 bases at J, with 5 bases between the two ends. Germline V gene data show CDR1 as SGHRS and CDR2 as YFSETQ. CDR3: CASSLVAGNTIYF. CDR3 nucleotide sequence: TGCGCCAGCAGCTTAGTTGCTGGAAACACCATATATTTT.

V gene TRBV6-5 combines with J gene TRBJ1-6, with unresolved D. This CDR3 contains 16 residues. V was shortened by 0 bases and J by 10 bases, with 16 bases between the two germline ends. Germline V gene data show CDR1 as MNHEY and CDR2 as SVGAGI. This CDR3 is CASSYSRGRLSSPLHF. Here the CDR3 DNA reads TGTGCCAGCAGTTACTCGCGAGGTCGCTTATCCTCACCCCTCCACTTT.